Listed below are T cell receptor beta chains from one sample, sequenced in a study of OX40 agonist ivuxolimab in advanced cancers. The assay was immunoSEQ multiplex PCR, and TCRdb's table has in-frame clones only and misses some. The sample holds approximately 69,000 clones; 85% to 90% are singletons and the top ten take roughly 2.9%. Specimen: CD4+ or CD8+ T cells sorted from blood, collected in a trial of the OX40 agonist ivuxolimab. The receptors derive from an adult with an advanced solid tumor such as melanoma, head and neck, liver or kidney cancer. Each CDR3 is given with its conserved first and last residue. D genes are given only for firm matches. Clone size is given for some rows only: seen once, a few or many times, or a class if the clone is expanded.

>once|TRBJ1-1|TRBV18|-
TGTGCCAGCTCACCACAACAGGGGAACACTGAAGCTTTCTTT
CASSPQQGNTEAFF
>once|TRBJ2-3|TRBV6-5|-
TGTGCCAGCAGTGACCGGGGTACGCAGTATTTT
CASSDRGTQYF
>-|TRBJ2-1|TRBV19|TRBD2
TGTGCCAGTAGTGGTCCGGGACTAGCGGGGATTGAGCAGTTCTTC
CASSGPGLAGIEQFF
>once|TRBJ1-1|TRBV7-6|-
TGTGCCAGCAGCGCTAGGCCCGTTGACATAACGGGGACTGAAGCTTTCTTT
CASSARPVDITGTEAFF
>-|TRBJ2-3|TRBV27|-
TGTGCCAGCAGTTTGGACCGCACAGATACGCAGTATTTT
CASSLDRTDTQYF
>-|TRBJ2-2|TRBV6-5|-
TGTGCCACCCTCTCAAACGCCGGGGAGCTGTTTTTT
CATLSNAGELFF
>-|TRBJ2-1|TRBV15|-
TGTGCCACCAGCAGAGAAATCGCAGTCTACAATGAGCAGTTCTTC
CATSREIAVYNEQFF
>-|TRBJ1-5|TRBV5-1|TRBD1
TGCGCCAGCAGCGCCGGGACAGGTCCCAATCAGCCCCAGCATTTT
CASSAGTGPNQPQHF
>-|TRBJ2-3|TRBV28|TRBD2
TGTGCCAGCCGTGGGACTAGCTTTTCTGATACGCAGTATTTT
CASRGTSFSDTQYF
>-|TRBJ1-6|TRBV28|TRBD1
TGTGCCAGCAGTTCCCTGACAGGGAGTTCACCCCTCCACTTT
CASSSLTGSSPLHF
>once|TRBJ2-1|TRBV5-1|-
TGCGCCAGCAGCTTGGCGGGGGACAGCAATGAGCAGTTCTTC
CASSLAGDSNEQFF
>-|TRBJ2-3|TRBV7-9|-
TGTGCCAGCAGCTTAGACGGTCCCAGCACAGATACGCAGTATTTT
CASSLDGPSTDTQYF
>-|TRBJ2-5|TRBV5-1|TRBD2
TGCGCCAGCTCCCGGGCCGGGACTAGCGGGGTGGGATCGAAAGAGACCCAGTACTTC
CASSRAGTSGVGSKETQYF
>-|TRBJ2-5|TRBV2|-
TGTGCCAGCAGCGGTTCGACACGCCAAGAGACCCAGTACTTC
CASSGSTRQETQYF
>-|TRBJ1-2|TRBV4-1|TRBD1
TGCGCCAGCAGCCAAGATCGATCGGGCACAGGGGGCGCCGCATCTTTTGGCTACACCTTC
CASSQDRSGTGGAASFGYTF
>once|TRBJ1-2|TRBV4-1|-
TGCGCCAGCAGCCAGCCCTTGGCGGGGGAGGGGTATGGCTACACCTTC
CASSQPLAGEGYGYTF
>-|TRBJ2-4|TRBV5-6|-
TGTGCCAGCAGCTTGGAGTCGGGAAACATTCAGTACTTC
CASSLESGNIQYF
>-|TRBJ2-7|TRBV7-3|-
TGTGCCAGCAGCCCTCGACTGGAGGCGTCCTACGAGCAGTACTTC
CASSPRLEASYEQYF
>once|TRBJ1-2|TRBV19|-
TGTGCCACCCAGGAGAGGGAAGGCTATGGCTACACCTTC
CATQEREGYGYTF
>-|TRBJ2-3|TRBV2|-
TGTGCCAGCACTACCAAGGGGTTAGTTGACACGCAGTATTTT
CASTTKGLVDTQYF
>-|TRBJ1-1|TRBV2|-
TGTGCCAGCAGCACGAGGGAGGGTTTCACTGAAGCTTTCTTT
CASSTREGFTEAFF
>-|TRBJ1-6|TRBV28|-
TGTGCCAGCAGTTTTAATCTGCAGTCCCATTCACCCCTCCACTTT
CASSFNLQSHSPLHF
>-|TRBJ1-2|TRBV28|-
TGTGCCAGCAGTTTCAATCCGGGGAGCTACACCTTC
CASSFNPGSYTF
>-|TRBJ2-2|TRBV28|-
TGTGCCTCGACGGGCTTCGGGGAGCTGTTTTTT
CASTGFGELFF
>-|TRBJ2-1|TRBV9|-
TGTGCCAGCAGCGCTACCGGGACATACAATGAGCAGTTCTTC
CASSATGTYNEQFF
>-|TRBJ2-7|TRBV19|-
TGTGCCAGTAGAGCCACCGGGACCTCCTACGAGCAGTACTTC
CASRATGTSYEQYF
>-|TRBJ2-7|TRBV11-2|TRBD2
TGTGCCAGCAGCTTCAGTAGCGGGAGAGGAAACGTCGAGCAGTACTTC
CASSFSSGRGNVEQYF
>-|TRBJ1-2|TRBV25-1|-
TGTGCCAGCAGTTCCTACAGGGTTGGCTACACCTTC
CASSSYRVGYTF